This T cell receptor (beta chain) is from a study of CD8 T cells in Susac syndrome. This CDR3 spans 15 amino acids. Germline values: CDR1 SGHAT, CDR2 FQNNGV. V was pared by 4 bases and J by 3 bases, with 7 bases of the junction left unmatched. Reverse transcription of 0.5 to 1 ug RNA was carried out with random hexamers. TCRdb redid the calling of the immunoSEQ multiplex PCR reads with MiXCR, one entry per CDR3 protein. The sample has about 200,000 distinct CDR3 sequences; 90% to 95% are singletons. What was sequenced was CD8+ T cells from PBMCs. The sequence derives from a human donor with multiple sclerosis. The chain carries TRBV11-2 and TRBJ2-7, with 9 bases lining up with TRBD2. CDR3 loop: CASSSPAGGGYEQYF. The CDR3 DNA follows: TGTGCCAGCAGCTCCCCAGCGGGAGGTGGCTACGAGCAGTACTTC.